A single sample is the source of the 16 T cell receptor beta chains below, sequenced in a study of spatial heterogeneity in lung cancer. Indicated time point: sample taken at primary tumor resection. Sequencing covered unsorted whole RNA taken from tumor, nontumor lung or frozen PBMC. TCRdb used MiXCR to reprocess the 5' RACE reads, holding one entry per CDR3 protein. The sample has fewer than 45,000 distinct CDR3 sequences; 6% to 7% are singletons. The sample consisted of PBMCs, taken at surgery. All receptors come from a female donor with early-stage non-small cell lung cancer.

This clonotype was counted many times. The chain is built from TRBV2 and TRBJ2-7; TRBD1 aligns across 10 bases. The CDR3 has 16 amino acids. J gave up 2 bases and V 4 bases, and 8 bases lay outside the gene matches. Germline V gene lookup returns CDR1 SNHLY and CDR2 FYNNEI. The CDR3 coding sequence is TGTGCCAGCAGTGTTGTGGGACAGGGGAGAGCCTACGAGCAGTACTTC. Translating it yields CASSVVGQGRAYEQYF.

Many counts were recorded for this clonotype. The V gene is TRBV2, the J gene TRBJ2-7; 7 bases agree with TRBD1. CDR1 SNHLY and CDR2 FYNNEI come from the germline V gene. With V trimmed by 9 bases and J by 5 bases, 10 bases remained unmatched. The CDR3 loop spans 13 amino acids. CDR3 protein: CASLLRDRDEQYF. The CDR3 DNA follows: TGTGCCAGTCTATTACGCGACAGGGACGAGCAGTACTTC.

This clonotype was counted many times. The chain carries TRBV18 and TRBJ2-7; the D gene could be TRBD1 or TRBD2 (5 bases each). The CDR3 has 14 amino acids. The germline V gene has CDR1 KGHSH and CDR2 LQKENI. Trimming took off 6 bases at V and 3 bases at J, with 15 bases between the two ends. The CDR3 nucleotides are TGTGCCAGCTCCCGGGCAGGGACGCTCTACGAGCAGTACTTC. This sequence encodes CASSRAGTLYEQYF. Combining the CDR3 with reference TRBV18 and TRBJ2-7 gives the whole variable domain NAGVMQNPRHLVRRRGQEARLRCSPMKGHSHVYWYRQLPEEGLKFMVYLQKENIIDESGMPKERFSAEFPKEGPSILRIQQVVRGDSAAYFCASSRAGTLYEQYFGPGTRLTVT.

The chain joins TRBV7-2 to TRBJ1-1; D is undetermined. CDR3 length: 14 amino acids. V was cut by 5 bases and J by 1 base, with 11 bases left in between. Germline lookup yields CDR1 SGHTA and CDR2 FQGNSA. CDR3 sequence reads: CASSVQSRNTEAFF. The CDR3 DNA reads as TGTGCCAGCAGCGTACAGAGCCGGAACACTGAAGCTTTCTTT.

V gene TRBV19 combines with J gene TRBJ2-3; D unresolved. V was clipped by 0 bases and J by 0 bases, with 7 bases between them. The germline gives CDR1 LNHDA, CDR2 SQIVND (reference sequence). The CDR3 spans 15 residues. CDR3 DNA sequence: TGTGCCAGTAGTATAGAATCTTGGAGCACAGATACGCAGTATTTT. Amino acids: CASSIESWSTDTQYF.

There are a few counts of this clonotype. The chain combines TRBV7-8 with TRBJ1-4; D remains ambiguous. This CDR3 is 14 amino acids long. The germline V and J ends were trimmed by 6 bases and 8 bases, with 16 bases remaining between them. Germline CDR1 is SGHVS and CDR2 is FQNEAQ. CDR3 in amino acids: CASRLDTGLEKLFF. In DNA form, the CDR3 reads TGTGCCAGCAGGCTGGATACCGGGCTGGAAAAACTGTTTTTT. Using reference TRBV7-8 and TRBJ1-4 for the parts outside the CDR3, the full variable domain is GAGVSQSPRYKVAKRGQDVALRCDPISGHVSLFWYQQALGQGPEFLTYFQNEAQLDKSGLPSDRFFAERPEGSVSTLKIQRTQQEDSAVYLCASRLDTGLEKLFFGSGTQLSVL.

The rearrangement uses TRBV7-6 and TRBJ2-7, with TRBD1 as a possible D gene (6 bases). Trimming cost V 3 bases and J 4 bases, with 16 bases left between them. Germline V gives CDR1 SGHVS, CDR2 FNYEAQ. The length of the CDR3 is 15 residues. CDR3 DNA sequence: TGTGCCAGCAGCTTTGGCACAGGGTTAACGTACGAGCAGTACTTC. Its protein is CASSFGTGLTYEQYF. Looking up the rest from reference TRBV7-6 and TRBJ2-7 gives the full variable domain: GAGVSQSPRYKVTKRGQDVALRCDPISGHVSLYWYRQALGQGPEFLTYFNYEAQQDKSGLPNDRFSAERPEGSISTLTIQRTEQRDSAMYRCASSFGTGLTYEQYFGPGTRLTVT.

There are many counts of this clonotype. This chain joins TRBV5-1 and TRBJ2-3; possibly TRBD1 or TRBD2 for D (6 bases each). V lost 6 bases, J lost 4 bases, and 18 bases lay in between. Germline-derived CDR1 and CDR2 are SGHRS and YFSETQ. This CDR3 contains 15 residues. CDR3 loop: CASMSGGQAPDTQYF. In DNA form, the CDR3 reads TGCGCCAGCATGTCTGGGGGGCAAGCCCCAGATACGCAGTATTTT.

This clonotype was seen at least ten times. The rearrangement joins TRBV5-1 to TRBJ2-6, with TRBD2 matching over 9 bases. Germline V gene sequence: CDR1 SGHRS, CDR2 YFSETQ. V lost 2 bases and J lost 0; bases outside the gene matches: 3. The CDR3 extends over 17 amino acids. This chain's CDR3 is CASSLATSGSGANVLTF. CDR3 nucleotides: TGCGCCAGCAGCTTAGCGACTAGCGGCTCTGGGGCCAACGTCCTGACTTTC.

This clonotype has a count of ten or more. The V and J genes are TRBV20-1 and TRBJ2-6; D might be TRBD1 or TRBD2, each matching 7 bases. This CDR3 region has 14 residues. Germline V gene data show CDR1 as DFQATT and CDR2 as SNEGSKA (reference sequence). Trimming cost V 5 bases and J 1 base, with 9 bases left between them. CDR3 in DNA: TGCAGTGCTCAGGGGGGGTCTGGGGCCAACGTCCTGACTTTC. Its protein product is CSAQGGSGANVLTF.

This clonotype was seen many times. V gene TRBV4-1 combines with J gene TRBJ2-1; TRBD2 might be the D (6 bases). The germline gives CDR1 MGHRA, CDR2 YSYEKL. V was shortened by 0 bases and J by 8 bases, with 17 bases between the two germline ends. The CDR3 length is 16 residues. The DNA of the CDR3 is TGCGCCAGCAGCCAAGAGTCGGCGGGGTCCAGGGATGAGCAGTTCTTC. Protein: CASSQESAGSRDEQFF.

This clonotype was seen a few times. The chain uses TRBV11-2 and TRBJ1-3; TRBD1 matches at 7 bases. The CDR3 consists of 14 residues. J gave up 3 bases and V 7 bases, and 6 bases lay outside the gene matches. Germline values: CDR1 SGHAT, CDR2 FQNNGV. CDR3 in amino acids: CASINRGFGNTIYF. The CDR3 DNA sequence: TGTGCCAGCATCAACAGGGGCTTTGGAAACACCATATATTTT.

CDR3 bases: TGCAGTGCTAGAAAGGGCAAGCGAGATTCACCCCTCCACTTT. Its translation is CSARKGKRDSPLHF. The chain employs TRBV20-1 and TRBJ1-6; no clear D gene. CDR1 and CDR2 from the germline V gene are DFQATT and SNEGSKA (reference sequence). The CDR3 sequence is 14 residues long. Trimming removed 2 bases from V and 8 bases from J, with 13 bases in between.

The gene calls are TRBV12-3 or TRBV12-4 and TRBJ2-1; a possible D gene is TRBD1 (6 bases). The CDR3 contains 16 residues. Trimming cost V 5 bases and J 1 base, with 15 bases left between them. CDR3 sequence reads: CASSPPGVLSYNEQFF. DNA of the CDR3: TGTGCCAGCAGTCCCCCAGGGGTCCTATCCTACAATGAGCAGTTCTTC.

In this sample, this clonotype turned up many times. The chain employs TRBV7-8 and TRBJ2-7, with D possibly being TRBD2 (6 bases). The length of the CDR3 is 14 residues. Trimming removed 4 bases from V and 4 bases from J, with 14 bases in between. The germline V gene has CDR1 SGHVS and CDR2 FQNEAQ. CDR3 coding DNA: TGTGCCAGCAGCTACCGGGACTTACCTTACGAGCAGTACTTC. This translates into CASSYRDLPYEQYF. The full variable domain, completed using reference TRBV7-8 and TRBJ2-7, is GAGVSQSPRYKVAKRGQDVALRCDPISGHVSLFWYQQALGQGPEFLTYFQNEAQLDKSGLPSDRFFAERPEGSVSTLKIQRTQQEDSAVYLCASSYRDLPYEQYFGPGTRLTVT.

This clonotype was seen a handful of times. This sequence joins TRBV7-6 and TRBJ1-3; D ambiguous. Trimming shortened V by 0 bases and J by 0 bases, and 9 bases separated the two germline ends. The germline V gene encodes CDR1 SGHVS and CDR2 FNYEAQ. This CDR3 has 16 residues. The CDR3 sequence: CASSLAAGSSGNTIYF. In DNA form, the CDR3 reads TGTGCCAGCAGCTTAGCAGCGGGGAGCTCTGGAAACACCATATATTTT.